This is a list of T cell receptor beta chains from one sample in a study of T cells in Graves' hyperthyroidism and ophthalmopathy. TCRdb fed the multiplex PCR reads into MiXCR, producing one record per CDR3 protein. The sample includes around 600,000 distinct CDR3 sequences, about 16% of them seen just once. Sequences were obtained from blood. The receptor source for this set is a woman aged 40 to 55 with Graves' ophthalmopathy. The CDR3 runs from the conserved cysteine through the conserved F or W. Each record gives: CDR3 DNA, CDR3 protein, clone size, D gene, J gene, V gene. D genes are given only for firm matches. Expanded clones are given a class, and other clones once, few, many or no size at all.

TGTGCCAGCAGCTTCCAAGGGGTCGGTGGCTACACCTTC CASSFQGVGGYTF few . TRBJ1-2 TRBV5-6
TGCAGTGCTAGAGACTGGGCACTTAGCACAGATACGCAGTATTTT CSARDWALSTDTQYF many . TRBJ2-3 TRBV20-1
TGTGCCAGCAGCTTGAGGCAGGACAATGAAAAACTGTTTTTT CASSLRQDNEKLFF many . TRBJ1-4 TRBV5-5
TGTGCCAGCAGTTTAATAGCGGGAGGCCCATCCTACGAGCAGTACTTC CASSLIAGGPSYEQYF few TRBD2 TRBJ2-7 TRBV28
TGTGCCAGCAGCTTAGGACAGGGCCTCGATCAGCCCCAGCATTTT CASSLGQGLDQPQHF . TRBD1 TRBJ1-5 TRBV7-8
TGCGCCATCAGCCCAACGACAGGGGCTAATGAAGAGACCCAGTACTTC CAISPTTGANEETQYF . TRBD1 TRBJ2-5 TRBV5-1
TGTGCCAGCAGTTACTCGAGCGGGAGAAATACGCAGTATTTT CASSYSSGRNTQYF many TRBD2 TRBJ2-3 TRBV28
TGTGCCAGCTCACCACTGGATAACACCGGGGAGCTGTTTTTT CASSPLDNTGELFF . . TRBJ2-2 TRBV18
TGCAGCGTTGTACCTCAAGACGGTGAAAAACTGTTTTTT CSVVPQDGEKLFF . . TRBJ1-4 TRBV29-1
TGTGCCAGCGGCTGGGCGGGGACAGATACGCAGTATTTT CASGWAGTDTQYF many . TRBJ2-3 TRBV7-8